A selection of T cell receptor beta chains follows, all from one sample in a study of beta chain features in type 1 diabetes. Measured with immunoSEQ multiplex PCR; TCRdb has only the in-frame clones, and not every one. The sample holds hundreds of thousands of clones, 30% seen once. Sample: naive CD4+ T cells from blood. Receptors originate from a man between 18 and 29 years old in good health. Each CDR3 is given with its conserved first and last residue. A D gene is named only where the DNA matches it firmly. Where a row states a size, it is once, few, many or the class of an expanded clone; other rows omit it.

j_call d_call clone_size v_call cdr3_nt cdr3_aa
TRBJ2-1 . . TRBV25-1 TGTGCCAGCCGTCCTAGCAACAATGAGCAGTTCTTC CASRPSNNEQFF
TRBJ2-7 . . TRBV7-2 TGTGCCAGCAGCTTTCCCGGGGACGAGCAGTACTTC CASSFPGDEQYF
TRBJ1-4 TRBD1 . TRBV15 TGTGCCACCAGCAGGGGGACAGGGCGGGAAAAACTGTTTTTT CATSRGTGREKLFF
TRBJ2-5 TRBD1 few TRBV29-1 TGCAGCGTTGAAGAATTAAACCCGACAGGGAGTTACTCGTTGACCCAGTACTTC CSVEELNPTGSYSLTQYF
TRBJ2-5 TRBD1 . TRBV19 TGTGCCAGTAGTATCCGCGACAGGGCGCAAGAGACCCAGTACTTC CASSIRDRAQETQYF
TRBJ2-7 . . TRBV4-1 TGCGCCAGCAGCCAAGATGCCCGGGGGTCCTTCACCTACGAGCAGTACTTC CASSQDARGSFTYEQYF
TRBJ2-4 . few TRBV7-8 TGTGCCAGCAGCCTCCGGGACAAGCAGTACTTC CASSLRDKQYF
TRBJ2-2 . few TRBV5-1 TGCGCCAGCAGCTTGGCCGCGTCTCCGAACACCGGGGAGCTGTTTTTT CASSLAASPNTGELFF
TRBJ2-1 TRBD2 few TRBV28 TGTGCCAGCAGTCCCGGGACTAGCGGGAGGGGAATCTACAATGAGCAGTTCTTC CASSPGTSGRGIYNEQFF
TRBJ1-2 . few TRBV29-1 TGCAGCGTTAACCCCCCCGGGCCCGGTGTAAGTGGCTACACCTTC CSVNPPGPGVSGYTF
TRBJ2-3 TRBD2 . TRBV11-2 TGTGCCAGCAGCTTCCGGACTAGCGGGAGCACAGATACGCAGTATTTT CASSFRTSGSTDTQYF
TRBJ2-3 . few TRBV5-1 TGCGCCAGCAGCCCATACACAGATACGCAGTATTTT CASSPYTDTQYF
TRBJ2-3 TRBD2 . TRBV9 TGTGCCAGCAGCGTCTCGACTAGCGCAAAAAGCACAGATACGCAGTATTTT CASSVSTSAKSTDTQYF
TRBJ2-2 TRBD1 few TRBV29-1 TGCAGCGCCCCTCGGGACAGGGGAACCACCGGGGAGCTGTTTTTT CSAPRDRGTTGELFF
TRBJ1-1 TRBD1 few TRBV30 TGTGCCTGGAGTGTAGAGGGCAGGGGGCTAATAACTGAAGCTTTCTTT CAWSVEGRGLITEAFF
TRBJ1-4 . . TRBV28 TGTGCCAGCAAGGAGGGGGTCTATGAAAAACTGTTTTTT CASKEGVYEKLFF
TRBJ2-2 . few TRBV25-1 TGTGCCAGCAGTGGACCTGGGACCGGGGAGCTGTTTTTT CASSGPGTGELFF
TRBJ2-3 TRBD2 few TRBV7-2 TGTGCCAGCAGCTTCCTAGCGGGACGGAGCACAGATACGCAGTATTTT CASSFLAGRSTDTQYF
TRBJ1-4 . few TRBV30 TGTGCCTGGAGTGTGGGTCAGGGGTCCGAAAAACTGTTTTTT CAWSVGQGSEKLFF
TRBJ2-3 . . TRBV2 TGTGCCAGCAGTGACGATGGTAAAGATACGCAGTATTTT CASSDDGKDTQYF
TRBJ2-1 . . TRBV4-2 TGTGCCAGCAGCCAAGCAGCGGCCCAGGAGAATGAGCAGTTCTTC CASSQAAAQENEQFF
TRBJ2-1 . few TRBV5-1 TGCGCCAGCAGCTTGGACAATGGCGTCTACAATGAGCAGTTCTTC CASSLDNGVYNEQFF
TRBJ2-4 TRBD1 . TRBV5-1 TGCGCCAGCAGTCCGGACAGGTTGGCAAACATTCAGTACTTC CASSPDRLANIQYF
TRBJ1-2 TRBD1 . TRBV25-1 TGTGCCAGCAGTGACGACAGGGGCCTCTATGGCTACACCTTC CASSDDRGLYGYTF
TRBJ2-7 . . TRBV6-5 TGTGCCAGCAGTCGTACCCCTGAGTCGCAGTACTTC CASSRTPESQYF
TRBJ2-1 TRBD1 . TRBV2 TGTGCCAGCAGTGTTGACAGGGAGAACAATGAGCAGTTCTTC CASSVDRENNEQFF
TRBJ1-5 . . TRBV30 TGTGCCTGGAGTGGTACAGGGAATCAGCCCCAGCATTTT CAWSGTGNQPQHF
TRBJ2-7 TRBD2 . TRBV25-1 TGTGCCAGCAGAACTAGCGGGGATTACGAGCAGTACTTC CASRTSGDYEQYF
TRBJ2-3 . . TRBV29-1 TGCAGCGCCGGTCCCCGGATCGAACTTTATAGCACAGATACGCAGTATTTT CSAGPRIELYSTDTQYF
TRBJ1-3 . . TRBV30 TGTGCCTGGAGTGAAAGTTTGTGGGGAAACACCATATATTTT CAWSESLWGNTIYF
TRBJ2-5 TRBD2 once TRBV28 TGTGCCAGCAGTTTATCCCCCCGACTAGCGACGCAAGAGACCCAGTACTTC CASSLSPRLATQETQYF
TRBJ2-5 . few TRBV5-1 TGCGCCAGCAGCTTGGACAGTCTCCAAGAGACCCAGTACTTC CASSLDSLQETQYF
TRBJ1-2 TRBD1 . TRBV14 TGTGCCAGCAGCGCCAGGACAGGGGCTGGCTACACCTTC CASSARTGAGYTF
TRBJ2-6 . once TRBV11-2 TGTGCCAGCAGCTTTAGGGGCGCGGCTGGGGCCAACGTCCTGACTTTC CASSFRGAAGANVLTF
TRBJ1-2 . few TRBV7-9 TGTGCCAGCAGCCGTACAGGGTCTGATGGCTACACCTTC CASSRTGSDGYTF